This T cell receptor beta chain derives from a study of PD-1 blockade in classical Hodgkin lymphoma (dated by TCRdb to the early 2020s). Looking at the study overall: Nivolumab dosing was 3 mg/kg intravenously every 2 weeks, continuing until either disease progression or unacceptable toxicity. A peripheral blood immune signature of response to PD-1 blockade in classical Hodgkin lymphoma was defined using TCR beta sequencing and CyTOF.

In light of the paper, this sample's time point label describes: cycle 2 day 1 (C2D1) of nivolumab. All trial patients had relapsed after autologous stem cell transplantation, with cohorts A, B and C differing in prior brentuximab vedotin exposure. The trial cohort included 50 or so patients with relapsed/refractory classical Hodgkin lymphoma, and each patient had a best overall response of complete response, partial response or progressive disease. Trial patients were treated with single-agent nivolumab in the multi-cohort phase II CheckMate 205 trial. Best overall response was determined by an independent review committee according to the 2007 International Working Group response criteria. Trial PBMCs were collected just before the start of nivolumab (C1D1) and during therapy at cycle 2 day 1 and cycle 4 day 1. Peripheral blood was collected in 8 mL Vacutainer Cell Preparation Tubes, from which PBMCs were isolated by centrifugation and then cryopreserved.

Including the terminal cysteine and phenylalanine, the CDR3 comprises 14 residues. Just CDR3 DNA is preserved here, 42 bases in frame from base 1. For CDR1 and CDR2, the germline V gene lists MRHNA and SNTAGT. Trimmed from V: 6 bases; trimmed from J: 5 bases; junction bases lacking a gene match: 5. The Qiagen DNeasy kit was used to extract genomic DNA both from unsorted PBMCs and from the negatively selected CD4+ and CD8+ fractions. TCR beta CDR3 regions were amplified by immunoSEQ multiplex PCR using primers annealing to V and J segments. A synthetic immune receptor repertoire was used to minimize amplification bias, and remaining bias was computationally removed after sequencing. On the study's bioinformatics: Repertoire diversity was quantified as the Shannon entropy index using custom Python scripts. Unsorted, CD4+ and CD8+ repertoires were examined separately, except in combined analyses, for which CD4+ and CD8+ sequences were merged in silico. A clone counted as expanded when the clone's frequency after treatment rose at least 2-fold relative to C1D1, and clones undetected at baseline were given a pseudocount of 0.5. Singleton clones were defined as clones with 0 or 1 copy at C1D1, and non-singleton clones were defined as clones with 2 or more copies. By matching protein sequences in sorted samples from the same patient, clones expanded in unsorted samples were annotated as CD4+, CD8+ or unknown. Wilcoxon tests on paired samples were used to test changes in diversity from C1D1 to C4D1. Not all clones reach the TCRdb copy of this immuneACCESS table, which keeps in-frame sequences only. Checked studies attribute under half of the gap to unresolved V genes and leave the rest unexplained. That table is the source of V, J and clone size, and D and trimming were worked out from the DNA. Present in this sample are 45,000 to 50,000 clones, 60% to 85% of which were seen just once. Around 22% of the sample goes to the ten largest clones.

On the study overall, not on this receptor specifically: Newly diagnosed patients were reported to have lower baseline TCR diversity than healthy donors, and relapsed/refractory patients were reported to have lower baseline TCR diversity still. The study was restricted to a single clinical trial cohort, and the causes of repertoire differences, possibly disease activity or prior therapy, were left undefined. Lower diversity was observed in patients in whom nivolumab was started less than 1 year after ASCT, and these patients were excluded from later analyses so that confounding by immune reconstitution would be avoided. By C4D1, a significant rise was seen in CD4+ TCR diversity but not in CD8+ TCR diversity (p=0.0027 vs p=0.16), and the rise was most apparent among complete responders (p=0.02). Baseline diversity similar to that of newly diagnosed patients was observed in trial patients achieving complete response, whereas significantly lower diversity was observed in partial responders and progressors.

This clone occurred a few times. It lacks a known antigen. No qualities accompany the bases; no much larger clone lies one base away. The chain employs TRBV6-4 and TRBJ2-2, and 8 junction bases match TRBD1. Sequences were derived from peripheral blood mononuclear cells (PBMCs), sampled before the second cycle of nivolumab. This clonotype originated in a human donor with classical Hodgkin lymphoma. The nucleotide sequence is TGTGCCAGCAGGGACACAGGGGGTACCGGGGAGCTGTTTTTT. The resulting protein is CASRDTGGTGELFF.